Reported below is one T cell receptor (beta chain). What it recognizes is unknown. The authors made TCR cDNA by 5'RACE template switching, adding a universal primer site and UMIs. TCRdb passed the 5' RACE reads through MiXCR, listing each CDR3 protein once. The sample carries some 390,000 distinct CDR3 sequences, around a sixth recorded once. The record originates from a study of T cells after yellow fever vaccination. The study's findings and limits: Most primary-vaccination clones reappeared after the booster (approximately 97% CD4, about 87% CD8). Within FACS-sorted repertoires, abundant clonotypes contaminating from the bulk population could be present.

The CDR3 length is 15 residues. V dropped 5 bases and J dropped 7 bases, with 18 bases sitting between them. Germline loops: CDR1 SGHTA, CDR2 FQGNSA. The V call is TRBV7-2, the J call TRBJ2-1; a possible D gene is TRBD1 (5 bases). This clonotype originated in a man aged 18 to 30 who received the YFV17D yellow fever vaccine. The input for sequencing was PBMCs, taken before the yellow fever booster vaccination. In DNA, the CDR3 is TGTGCCAGCAGCCCGACTGTGGGGCTCGGGAATGAGCAGTTCTTC. Its protein product is CASSPTVGLGNEQFF.